Listed below are T cell receptor beta chains from one sample, sequenced in a study of vaccination and CD4 T cells after COVID-19. No cognate antigen is known for these TCRs. Each CDR3 protein is one row after TCRdb ran MiXCR on the PCR reads. Among 8,500 to 10,000 distinct CDR3 sequences listed, around 40% were seen once. Sequencing was carried out using CD4+ T cells from blood, cultured in vitro. These receptors were taken from a human donor in good health. Both conserved end residues are part of each CDR3. The D gene is left open where the match is weak. Clone size is not always given. Where it is, it says once, few, many or a class for expanded clones.

v_gene	d_gene	abundance	j_gene	CDR3aa	CDR3nt
TRBV6-5	TRBD2	.	TRBJ2-5	CASSYGAGGPGETQYF	TGTGCCAGCAGTTACGGGGCGGGAGGGCCTGGGGAGACCCAGTACTTC
TRBV27	.	.	TRBJ1-2	CASSPITGAPRLYGYTF	TGTGCCAGCAGTCCAATAACGGGGGCCCCAAGGCTCTATGGCTACACCTTC
TRBV15	.	.	TRBJ2-7	CATSRDRSRGYEQYF	TGTGCCACCAGCAGAGATAGGAGCAGAGGATACGAGCAGTACTTC
TRBV12-3/TRBV12-4	.	.	TRBJ1-2	CASSDTRQRYGYTF	TGTGCCAGCAGCGATACTCGACAGCGCTATGGCTACACCTTC
TRBV7-6	TRBD1	once	TRBJ2-3	CASSLGDRGRASTDTQYF	TGTGCCAGCAGCTTGGGGGACAGGGGTCGGGCTAGCACAGATACGCAGTATTTT
TRBV11-2	.	hyperexpanded	TRBJ1-1	CASSLSVSLQGQGAFF	TGTGCCAGCAGCTTATCGGTCAGTCTTCAGGGGCAGGGAGCTTTCTTT
TRBV10-1	TRBD2	few	TRBJ2-7	CASSESGVVQYF	TGCGCCAGCAGTGAAAGCGGGGTGGTGCAGTACTTC
TRBV12-3/TRBV12-4	.	few	TRBJ1-1	CASSFGQLLNTEAFF	TGTGCCAGCAGTTTTGGACAACTACTGAACACTGAAGCTTTCTTT
TRBV19	TRBD1	.	TRBJ1-6	CASSTRTGRLNSPLHF	TGTGCCAGTAGTACCCGGACAGGGAGACTTAATTCACCCCTCCACTTT
TRBV7-2	.	few	TRBJ1-3	CASSLVQGVGNTIYF	TGTGCCAGCAGCTTAGTACAGGGAGTGGGAAACACCATATATTTT
TRBV21-1	.	once	TRBJ1-1	CANRIGEAFF	TGTGCCAACCGGATTGGTGAAGCTTTCTTT
TRBV7-2	TRBD2	.	TRBJ2-7	CASSSGGGGKQYF	TGTGCCAGCAGCTCGGGGGGGGGAGGCAAGCAGTACTTC
TRBV5-6	.	.	TRBJ1-1	CASSLWAANTEAFF	TGTGCCAGCAGCTTGTGGGCAGCGAACACTGAAGCTTTCTTT
TRBV12-3/TRBV12-4	.	.	TRBJ1-2	CASSLEQGVYGYTF	TGTGCCAGCAGTTTAGAACAGGGCGTCTATGGCTACACCTTC
TRBV10-3	.	few	TRBJ2-5	CAISESGRGETQYF	TGTGCCATCAGTGAGTCGGGTCGTGGAGAGACCCAGTACTTC
TRBV27	TRBD2	.	TRBJ2-2	CASSFSGVKGRLAGATGELFF	TGTGCCAGCAGTTTCTCGGGGGTCAAGGGGCGACTAGCGGGGGCCACCGGGGAGCTGTTTTTT
TRBV28	TRBD1	large	TRBJ1-2	CASSTPGQGFTF	TGTGCCAGCAGTACCCCCGGACAGGGGTTCACCTTC
TRBV7-6	.	.	TRBJ2-3	CASSHRTGTDTQYF	TGTGCCAGCAGCCACAGGACCGGCACAGATACGCAGTATTTT
TRBV20-1	.	few	TRBJ2-5	CSAREIYQNLETQYF	TGCAGTGCTAGAGAAATATACCAAAACCTGGAGACCCAGTACTTC
TRBV19	TRBD1	few	TRBJ1-1	CASSPSDRDATEAFF	TGTGCCAGTAGTCCTTCGGACAGGGACGCCACTGAAGCTTTCTTT
TRBV20-1	TRBD1	few	TRBJ1-6	CSGGQGHSPLHF	TGCTCCGGGGGACAGGGGCATTCACCCCTCCACTTT
TRBV19	.	.	TRBJ2-5	CASSPSGIPETQYF	TGTGCCAGTAGTCCATCCGGGATCCCAGAGACCCAGTACTTC
TRBV5-4	TRBD1	.	TRBJ1-1	CASSPSTGENTEAFF	TGTGCCAGCAGCCCATCGACAGGGGAGAACACTGAAGCTTTCTTT
TRBV5-1	TRBD1	.	TRBJ1-2	CASSDRDRGSTYGYTF	TGCGCCAGCAGCGATAGGGACAGGGGGTCGACCTATGGCTACACCTTC
TRBV20-1	TRBD2	few	TRBJ2-1	CSARATGAGGYNEQFF	TGCAGTGCTAGAGCCACCGGGGCGGGAGGGTACAATGAGCAGTTCTTC
TRBV6-1	.	.	TRBJ1-2	CASSPDISSGGYTF	TGTGCCAGCAGCCCGGACATCTCCTCGGGTGGCTACACCTTC
TRBV7-2	TRBD2	few	TRBJ2-1	CASSSKPGLAGNRVIYNEQFF	TGTGCCAGCAGCTCGAAACCGGGACTAGCGGGTAACCGGGTTATCTACAATGAGCAGTTCTTC
TRBV20-1	TRBD2	few	TRBJ2-3	CSATPGLAGGPEDTQYF	TGCAGTGCTACTCCGGGACTAGCGGGAGGGCCAGAAGATACGCAGTATTTT
TRBV4-3	.	.	TRBJ2-3	CASSQGGGGSTDTQYF	TGCGCCAGCAGCCAAGGAGGGGGGGGGAGCACAGATACGCAGTATTTT
TRBV2	TRBD2	few	TRBJ2-2	CASRAQGLAISTGELFF	TGTGCCAGCAGGGCCCAGGGACTAGCAATCAGTACCGGGGAGCTGTTTTTT
TRBV28	TRBD1	few	TRBJ1-1	CASSLLGGRTEAFF	TGTGCCAGCAGTTTGCTAGGGGGCCGGACTGAAGCTTTCTTT
TRBV28	.	.	TRBJ2-7	CASSLSGYEQYF	TGTGCCAGCAGTTTATCGGGGTACGAGCAGTACTTC
TRBV5-1	.	.	TRBJ1-1	CASSFILTTEAFF	TGCGCCAGCAGCTTCATTCTTACCACTGAAGCTTTCTTT
TRBV5-1	.	.	TRBJ1-2	CASSAPVGYGYTF	TGCGCCAGCTCCGCCCCGGTCGGCTATGGCTACACCTTC
TRBV6-5	.	few	TRBJ1-5	CASSYGGGGQPQHF	TGTGCCAGCAGTTACGGGGGTGGCGGTCAGCCCCAGCATTTT
TRBV2	.	.	TRBJ1-6	CASRLRTVYSPLHF	TGTGCCAGCCGACTCAGGACAGTTTATTCACCCCTCCACTTT
TRBV20-1	TRBD2	few	TRBJ2-3	CSATSLAGSYDTQYF	TGCAGTGCTACCTCGCTAGCGGGGTCATATGATACGCAGTATTTT
TRBV10-2	.	few	TRBJ2-3	CASRRESTDTQYF	TGCGCCAGCAGACGGGAATCCACAGATACGCAGTATTTT